The 19 T cell receptor beta chains below were found in one sample sequenced in a study of CD8 T cells in ankylosing spondylitis. TCRdb re-called the 5' RACE reads with MiXCR, one entry per CDR3 protein. The sample includes about 110,000 distinct CDR3 sequences, 24% of them seen just once. The sample taken for sequencing was synovial fluid, either unsorted or a sorted T cell fraction (not recorded which). The receptors here all came from a male donor with ankylosing spondylitis.

CDR3 DNA sequence: TGTGCCAGCAGCTATAACGGTGGCTACACCTTC. Translation: CASSYNGGYTF. This sequence joins TRBV7-9 and TRBJ1-2; D gene uncertain. The CDR3 totals 11 residues. Germline loops: CDR1 SEHNR, CDR2 FQNEAQ (reference sequence). V dropped 4 bases and J dropped 7 bases, with 7 bases sitting between them. Combining the CDR3 with reference TRBV7-9 and TRBJ1-2 gives the whole variable domain DTGVSQNPRHKITKRGQNVTFRCDPISEHNRLYWYRQTLGQGPEFLTYFQNEAQLEKSRLLSDRFSAERPKGSFSTLEIQRTEQGDSAMYLCASSYNGGYTFGSGTRLTVV.

This clonotype was detected only a few times. The chain is built from TRBV18 and TRBJ2-2; 9 bases align to TRBD1. After removal of 0 bases from V and 4 bases from J, the junction contained 6 bases not matched to a gene. CDR1 KGHSH and CDR2 LQKENI come from the germline V gene. The CDR3 covers 17 residues. The CDR3: CASSPPPGQGFTGELFF. In DNA form, the CDR3 reads TGTGCCAGCTCACCACCACCTGGACAGGGGTTCACCGGGGAGCTGTTTTTT.

The chain recombines TRBV3-1 with TRBJ2-7; 9 bases match TRBD1. The CDR3 consists of 18 residues. CDR1 is LGHDT and CDR2 is YNNKEL in the germline V gene (reference sequence). With 0 bases clipped from V and 7 bases from J, the junction kept 16 bases outside the gene matches. The chain's CDR3 is CASSQDPVYGTGLREQYF. The CDR3 bases are TGTGCCAGCAGCCAAGATCCGGTGTATGGGACAGGGCTTCGGGAGCAGTACTTC.

This clonotype was counted a few times. The J gene is TRBJ2-1, the V gene TRBV6-4, with 9 bases that match TRBD2. CDR1 MRHNA and CDR2 SNTAGT come from the germline V gene. V trimming: 5 bases; J trimming: 8 bases; junction bases outside the gene matches: 10. This CDR3 region has 15 residues. CDR3 region: CASSQEAGGSDEQFF. CDR3 sequence (DNA): TGTGCCAGCAGTCAGGAGGCGGGAGGGAGCGATGAGCAGTTCTTC.

In its sample, this clonotype was seen many times. The V call is TRBV5-5, the J call TRBJ2-1, with 8 positions matching TRBD2. Germline-derived CDR1 and CDR2 are SGHKS and YYEKEE (reference sequence). The CDR3 is made up of 14 amino acids. The junction had 0 bases not matched to a gene; V was cut back by 1 base and J by 3 bases. The CDR3 loop is CASSLREGYNEQFF. CDR3 bases: TGTGCCAGCAGCTTGCGGGAGGGCTACAATGAGCAGTTCTTC.

The gene calls are TRBV30 and TRBJ2-5; perhaps TRBD2 as D (6 bases). Per the germline V gene, CDR1 is GTSNPN and CDR2 is SVGIG (reference sequence). This CDR3 contains 14 residues. The germline V and J ends were trimmed by 2 bases and 1 base, with 11 bases remaining between them. The CDR3 region is CAWSRVSGQETQYF. Written as DNA, the CDR3 is TGTGCCTGGAGTCGGGTTAGCGGCCAAGAGACCCAGTACTTC.

This clonotype came up a few times. The CDR3: CASSSGQQENIQYF. The CDR3 DNA reads as TGCGCCAGCAGCTCGGGACAGCAGGAAAACATTCAGTACTTC. The chain has TRBV5-1 and TRBJ2-4, with 7 bases lining up with TRBD1. Looked up from germline, CDR1 is SGHRS and CDR2 is YFSETQ. Trimming at V came to 3 bases and at J to 5 bases, leaving 5 bases not matched to a gene. This CDR3 spans 14 amino acids.

The chain links TRBV20-1 to TRBJ2-3, with D perhaps TRBD2 (6 bases). Deletions cut 5 bases from V and 1 base from J, with 16 bases between. This CDR3 region has 15 residues. Germline lookup yields CDR1 DFQATT and CDR2 SNEGSKA (reference sequence). CDR3 coding DNA: TGCAGTGCTCGGCTAGGAGGGCAAGGCACAGATACGCAGTATTTT. Protein sequence: CSARLGGQGTDTQYF.

This clonotype was counted between two and nine times. This rearrangement joins TRBV24-1 to TRBJ2-5; a weak D match, TRBD2 (6 bases). Trimming pared 5 bases from V and 5 bases from J, leaving 14 bases between. Germline CDR1 reads KGHDR; CDR2 reads SFDVKD. The CDR3 contains 14 residues. The CDR3 nucleotides read TGTGCCACCAGTGTGGCGGGACCCGAGGAGACCCAGTACTTC. Translated, it gives CATSVAGPEETQYF.

This clonotype occurred a few times. The chain uses TRBV4-1 and TRBJ1-5, with 10 bases matching TRBD1. The ends lost 2 bases at V and 4 bases at J; junction bases unmatched: 5. The V gene's germline CDR1 is MGHRA and CDR2 YSYEKL. The CDR3 is 16 residues long. CDR3 nucleotide sequence: TGCGCCAGCAGCCAAATGACGGGACAGGGGAATCAGCCCCAGCATTTT. It encodes CASSQMTGQGNQPQHF.

This clonotype has only a few counts. The rearrangement uses TRBV4-1 and TRBJ2-2; D uncertain. The CDR3 contains 15 residues. The V end lost 1 base, the J end lost 4 bases, and 10 bases lay between the germline ends. Per germline, CDR1 MGHRA and CDR2 YSYEKL. The CDR3 bases are TGCGCCAGCAGCCAAGTTAGGCTAGTCACCGGGGAGCTGTTTTTT. Residues: CASSQVRLVTGELFF.

This clonotype was counted only a few times. The chain joins TRBV28 to TRBJ2-1; D is uncertain. V gave up 2 bases and J gave up 13 bases, with 9 bases separating them. The CDR3 length is 11 residues. Germline assignment: CDR1 MDHEN and CDR2 SYDVKM. The DNA for the CDR3 is TGTGCCAGCAGTTTAAATGAGCGTCAGTTCTTC. Protein product: CASSLNERQFF.

This clonotype was observed a few times. V and J are TRBV20-1 and TRBJ2-7; tentative D call: TRBD2 (5 bases). Germline-derived CDR1 and CDR2 are DFQATT and SNEGSKA (reference sequence). This CDR3 has 15 amino acids. The V gene lost 3 bases and the J gene lost 2 bases, with 17 bases spanning the gap. CDR3 sequence (DNA): TGCAGTGCTAGGGGTTCCCGGGAAGCTACCTACGAGCAGTACTTC. This codes for CSARGSREATYEQYF.

This CDR3 is CASSSGQGVDQPQHF. CDR3 DNA: TGTGCCAGCAGCTCCGGACAGGGCGTCGATCAGCCCCAGCATTTT. V gene TRBV7-8 combines with J gene TRBJ1-5; 8 nucleotides agree with TRBD1. This CDR3 contains 15 residues. The germline V gene encodes CDR1 SGHVS and CDR2 FQNEAQ. J was trimmed by 5 bases and V by 4 bases; bases with no gene match: 7.

The chain is built from TRBV27 and TRBJ2-7; 7 nucleotides line up with TRBD1. This CDR3 contains 14 residues. Looked up from germline, CDR1 is MNHEY and CDR2 is SMNVEV (reference sequence). Losses at the gene ends were 5 bases for V and 3 bases for J; bases not matched to a gene: 7. The CDR3 region is CASSSHTGDYEQYV. For the CDR3, the DNA is TGTGCCAGCAGTAGCCACACAGGGGACTACGAGCAGTACGTC.

This clonotype has only a few counts. The chain links TRBV10-3 to TRBJ2-2; 8 bases agree with TRBD2. J lost 1 base, V lost 0 bases, and 1 base had no gene match. The CDR3 covers 16 residues. From germline, CDR1 is ENHRY and CDR2 SYGVKD. For the CDR3, the DNA is TGTGCCATCAGTGAGTCCAGCGGGGGGAACACCGGGGAGCTGTTTTTT. Amino acid sequence: CAISESSGGNTGELFF.

The rearrangement uses TRBV5-1 and TRBJ2-2; 8 bases are a match to TRBD1. The germline CDR1 and CDR2 sequences are SGHRS and YFSETQ. CDR3 length: 14 amino acids. V shed 4 bases and J 1 base; nucleotides not matched to a gene: 0. The CDR3 sequence is CASSGTGNTGELFF. CDR3 DNA sequence: TGCGCCAGCAGCGGGACAGGGAACACCGGGGAGCTGTTTTTT. Full variable domain (remainder filled in from reference TRBV5-1 and TRBJ2-2): KAGVTQTPRYLIKTRGQQVTLSCSPISGHRSVSWYQQTPGQGLQFLFEYFSETQRNKGNFPGRFSGRQFSNSRSEMNVSTLELGDSALYLCASSGTGNTGELFFGEGSRLTVL.

This clonotype was counted a few times. The chain's CDR3 is CASSFSGGPYNEQFF. As DNA, the CDR3 is TGTGCCAGCAGTTTTAGCGGGGGGCCCTACAATGAGCAGTTCTTC. J is TRBJ2-1 and V is TRBV12-3 or TRBV12-4; 10 bases align to TRBD2. The CDR3 spans 15 residues. V lost 3 bases to trimming and J lost 2 bases; unmatched junction nucleotides: 1.

The gene calls are TRBV7-9 and TRBJ1-1; possibly TRBD1 for D (5 bases). The CDR3 is 14 residues long. CDR1 and CDR2 (germline): SEHNR, FQNEAQ (reference sequence). Trimming took off 5 bases at V and 3 bases at J, with 13 bases between the two ends. Here the CDR3 reads CASSLLGRDTEAFF. DNA of the CDR3: TGTGCCAGCAGCCTTTTGGGACGGGACACTGAAGCTTTCTTT.